The 24 T cell receptor beta chains presented below share a single source sample, sequenced in a study of PD-1 blockade in classical Hodgkin lymphoma. Some clones are missing from TCRdb's copy, which holds only in-frame ones; the method was immunoSEQ multiplex PCR. The sample has 8,500 to 13,000 clones, around 70% seen once. Regarding time point: cycle 4 day 1 (C4D1), after about 6 weeks of nivolumab. Brentuximab vedotin exposure varied, and every patient relapsed after autologous stem cell transplantation. Researchers used magnetic negative selection to pull out pure CD4+ T cells from thawed PBMCs. This specimen consisted of CD4+ T cells from blood, obtained before the fourth cycle of nivolumab. The receptors stem from a human donor with classical Hodgkin lymphoma.

The chain uses TRBV6-5 and TRBJ2-7; 10 nucleotides match TRBD1. This CDR3 has 15 residues. Per germline, CDR1 MNHEY and CDR2 SVGAGI. J was trimmed by 6 bases and V by 0 bases; bases with no gene match: 5. CDR3 residues: CASSYSATGGFEQYF. CDR3 in DNA: TGTGCCAGCAGTTACTCGGCGACAGGGGGCTTCGAGCAGTACTTC.

The sample holds one count of this clone. Here the CDR3 reads CASSFDSSNYGYTF. The DNA of the CDR3 is TGTGCCAGCAGCTTTGACAGTAGCAACTATGGCTACACCTTC. The rearrangement uses TRBV5-4 and TRBJ1-2, with a possible D match to TRBD1 (5 bases). In germline, CDR1 is SGHNT, CDR2 YYREEE (reference sequence). The CDR3 has 14 amino acids. Trimming shortened V by 2 bases and J by 2 bases, and 10 bases separated the two germline ends.

The genes are TRBV7-9 and TRBJ2-1; 9 positions agree with TRBD1. From germline, CDR1 is SEHNR and CDR2 FQNEAQ (reference sequence). Germline trimming cut 5 bases from V and 2 bases from J; bases unmatched to any gene: 13. The CDR3 contains 18 residues. CDR3 in DNA: TGTGCCAGCAGCCACCAAGGACGTGGACAGGGGACCTACAATGAGCAGTTCTTC. Translation: CASSHQGRGQGTYNEQFF.

The J gene is TRBJ2-1, the V gene TRBV5-1; no firm D call. V lost 1 base, J lost 4 bases, and 6 bases lay in between. CDR3 length equals 13 residues. Germline V gives CDR1 SGHRS, CDR2 YFSETQ. The CDR3 DNA is TGCGCCAGCAGCTTGCAGGATTACAATGAGCAGTTCTTC. This codes for CASSLQDYNEQFF.

The rearrangement links TRBV7-8 to TRBJ1-1; 9 nucleotides align to TRBD1. The V gene's germline CDR1 is SGHVS and CDR2 FQNEAQ. The J segment lost 4 bases and the V segment lost 5 bases, leaving 5 bases of the junction unmatched. This CDR3 is 14 amino acids long. The CDR3 DNA reads TGTGCCAGCAGCCTCCGGGACAGGGTCACTGAAGCTTTCTTT. This gives the protein CASSLRDRVTEAFF. Based on the CDR3 plus reference TRBV7-8 and TRBJ1-1, the full variable domain is GAGVSQSPRYKVAKRGQDVALRCDPISGHVSLFWYQQALGQGPEFLTYFQNEAQLDKSGLPSDRFFAERPEGSVSTLKIQRTQQEDSAVYLCASSLRDRVTEAFFGQGTRLTVV.

The genes are TRBV2 and TRBJ2-3, with 14 bases identical to TRBD2. The V segment lost 8 bases and the J segment 3 bases; nucleotides outside the gene matches: 13. The CDR3 sequence is 18 residues long. The V gene's germline CDR1 is SNHLY and CDR2 FYNNEI. In DNA form, the CDR3 reads TGTGCCAGCGCCCAGACTAGCGGGAGGGAGTATGGAACAGATACGCAGTATTTT. It codes for CASAQTSGREYGTDTQYF.

This chain uses TRBV9 with TRBJ2-1, with D perhaps assigned TRBD1 or TRBD2 (5 bases each). V was pared by 4 bases and J by 9 bases, with 14 bases between. CDR3 size: 13 residues. Germline V lookup: CDR1 SGDLS, CDR2 YYNGEE. In DNA form, the CDR3 reads TGTGCCAGCAGCCCTCTAACTAGGGGTGAGCAGTTCTTC. Residues: CASSPLTRGEQFF.

The rearrangement uses TRBV5-1 and TRBJ2-3; no definite D call. The V gene's germline CDR1 is SGHRS and CDR2 YFSETQ. The CDR3 totals 13 residues. V was cut by 7 bases and J by 0 bases, with 9 bases left in between. Here the CDR3 reads CASLSTSTDTQYF. As DNA, the CDR3 is TGCGCCAGCCTGAGCACTAGCACAGATACGCAGTATTTT. The variable domain in full, with the rest retrieved from reference TRBV5-1 and TRBJ2-3, is KAGVTQTPRYLIKTRGQQVTLSCSPISGHRSVSWYQQTPGQGLQFLFEYFSETQRNKGNFPGRFSGRQFSNSRSEMNVSTLELGDSALYLCASLSTSTDTQYFGPGTRLTVL.

The chain links TRBV28 to TRBJ2-7, with 7 bases aligning to TRBD2. V was clipped by 6 bases and J by 4 bases; unmatched bases: 9. The CDR3 totals 14 residues. Germline V gene lookup returns CDR1 MDHEN and CDR2 SYDVKM. CDR3 sequence reads: CASRSGTNEYEQYF. CDR3 sequence (DNA): TGTGCCAGCAGGTCCGGGACTAATGAATACGAGCAGTACTTC.

The chain carries TRBV30 and TRBJ2-7; TRBD1 is a possible D gene (5 bases). Trimming pared 0 bases from V and 3 bases from J, leaving 9 bases between. Germline CDR1 GTSNPN, CDR2 SVGIG (reference sequence). This CDR3 spans 13 amino acids. The CDR3, as DNA: TGTGCCTGGAGTGTACAGGCGGACTACGAGCAGTACTTC. It translates to CAWSVQADYEQYF.

The chain employs TRBV7-3 and TRBJ2-3; TRBD2 matches at 11 bases. J was trimmed by 4 bases and V by 2 bases; bases with no gene match: 5. The CDR3 sequence is 16 residues long. Germline CDR1 reads SGHTA; CDR2 reads FQGTGA. The CDR3 DNA reads TGTGCCAGCAGCTTAGGTCTAGCGGGAGGTGCAGATACGCAGTATTTT. It encodes CASSLGLAGGADTQYF.

The chain has TRBV9 and TRBJ2-1; 12 nucleotides align to TRBD2. The germline V gene has CDR1 SGDLS and CDR2 YYNGEE. The V segment lost 4 bases and the J segment 4 bases; nucleotides outside the gene matches: 6. The CDR3 consists of 16 residues. This CDR3 is CASSPASGRAYNEQFF. CDR3 sequence (DNA): TGTGCCAGCAGCCCAGCTAGCGGGAGGGCGTACAATGAGCAGTTCTTC.

This chain links TRBV5-1 with TRBJ2-1; D remains unclear. CDR1 SGHRS and CDR2 YFSETQ come from the germline V gene. The CDR3 is 12 residues long. V lost 7 bases, J lost 6 bases, and 11 bases lay in between. CDR3 amino acids: CASGSRVNEQFF. The CDR3 region has the DNA TGCGCCAGCGGCTCTAGGGTCAATGAGCAGTTCTTC.

The chain combines TRBV10-3 with TRBJ2-5; 8 bases fit TRBD1. The J call could be wrong; TRBJ2-7 is a better fit for the DNA end. The germline gives CDR1 ENHRY, CDR2 SYGVKD. The CDR3 is 14 residues long. CDR3 nucleotides: TGTGCCATCACCCAAGGACAGGGCCTTGTCGAGCAGTACTTC. It encodes CAITQGQGLVEQYF.

This clone was seen a handful of times. This sequence joins TRBV2 and TRBJ2-7; D is possibly TRBD1 (6 bases). The CDR3 runs to 14 residues. Trimming shortened V by 7 bases and J by 0 bases, and 13 bases separated the two germline ends. Germline CDR1 and CDR2: SNHLY and FYNNEI. The CDR3 sequence: CASTPNRASYEQYF. The CDR3 DNA sequence: TGTGCCAGCACCCCAAACAGGGCCTCCTACGAGCAGTACTTC.

The rearrangement joins TRBV9 to TRBJ1-1, with D possibly being TRBD1 (6 bases). The V end was cut by 0 bases, the J end by 1 base, with 22 bases between. The CDR3 is made up of 19 amino acids. Germline CDR1 and CDR2: SGDLS and YYNGEE. In DNA, the CDR3 is TGTGCCAGCAGCGTAGTACTGACATTCGAGGGACAATCGAACACTGAAGCTTTCTTT. Its translation: CASSVVLTFEGQSNTEAFF.

This clone was seen a few times. The chain uses TRBV2 and TRBJ1-4; the D is unclear. Germline V CDR1 and CDR2: SNHLY, FYNNEI. Trimming took off 3 bases at V and 3 bases at J, with 8 bases between the two ends. This CDR3 is 14 amino acids long. The CDR3 region has the DNA TGTGCCAGCAGTGAGACACAAGCTAATGAAAAACTGTTTTTT. This gives the protein CASSETQANEKLFF.

This chain links TRBV4-2 with TRBJ2-1; D possibly corresponds to TRBD2 (5 bases). This CDR3 has 14 residues. The V end lost 1 base, the J end lost 5 bases, and 9 bases lay between the germline ends. CDR1 is LGHNA, CDR2 YNFKEQ, per germline. Here the CDR3 reads CASSQVERNNEQFF. The CDR3 DNA reads as TGTGCCAGCAGCCAAGTGGAGCGGAACAATGAGCAGTTCTTC.

V gene TRBV28 combines with J gene TRBJ1-2; D call uncertain. V lost 6 bases and J lost 1, with 21 bases in between. CDR3 length: 17 amino acids. Per the germline V gene, CDR1 is MDHEN and CDR2 is SYDVKM. The CDR3 nucleotides are TGTGCCAGCAGCTTGACCGGACCCAGCGGGTATAACTATGGCTACACCTTC. Protein sequence: CASSLTGPSGYNYGYTF.

The rearrangement joins TRBV18 to TRBJ2-7; the match to TRBD1 covers 7 bases. Germline-derived CDR1 and CDR2 are KGHSH and LQKENI. This CDR3 region has 16 residues. V trimming: 2 bases; J trimming: 6 bases; junction bases outside the gene matches: 13. In DNA form, the CDR3 reads TGTGCCAGCTCACCAGGCCGGGCGGACAGGCCGCGCGAGCAGTACTTC. It yields the protein CASSPGRADRPREQYF.

The V and J genes are TRBV6-5 and TRBJ2-2, with TRBD2 identical over 7 bases. The CDR3 contains 15 residues. Germline CDR1 and CDR2: MNHEY and SVGAGI. Losses at the gene ends were 7 bases for V and 6 bases for J; bases not matched to a gene: 11. The CDR3 spells CASTGATSHPGELFF. The CDR3 nucleotides read TGTGCCAGCACCGGAGCGACTAGCCATCCCGGGGAGCTGTTTTTT.

This chain links TRBV5-1 with TRBJ2-5, with 9 bases identical to TRBD1. J gave up 6 bases and V 4 bases, and 7 bases lay outside the gene matches. The germline V gene encodes CDR1 SGHRS and CDR2 YFSETQ. This CDR3 has 14 amino acids. The CDR3 DNA reads as TGCGCCAGCAGCGTATGGACAGGGGAAAAGACCCAGTACTTC. Residues: CASSVWTGEKTQYF.

J is TRBJ2-1 and V is TRBV29-1, with D tentatively TRBD1 or TRBD2 (6 bases each). The germline V and J ends were trimmed by 5 bases and 10 bases, with 15 bases remaining between them. Germline V gene lookup returns CDR1 SQVTM and CDR2 ANQGSEA. The CDR3 has 12 residues. The CDR3 region is CSVRLGGGEQFF. The CDR3 nucleotides are TGCAGCGTTCGACTAGGAGGGGGGGAGCAGTTCTTC.

With regard to this clone: The junction shows a germline mismatch at one end, possibly a read error. The chain joins TRBV7-7 to TRBJ2-2; maybe TRBD2 (6 bases). This CDR3 comprises 14 residues. Germline CDR1 and CDR2: SSHAT and FNYEAQ (reference sequence). CDR3: CASSSGTHTGELFF. CDR3 sequence (DNA): TGTGCTAGCAGCTCCGGGACTCACACCGGGGAGCTGTTTTTT.